This T cell receptor beta chain was obtained from a study of blood T cells in healthy people across ages. This CDR3 has 16 residues. V shed 0 bases, J shed 3 bases, and the junction held 6 bases outside the gene matches. Germline V CDR1 and CDR2: LGHNA, YSLEER. Together with a sample-barcoded 5' primer, a J-beta primer mix was included in a second PCR lasting 7 to 11 cycles. Using its own MiXCR run on the 5' RACE reads, TCRdb lists one record per CDR3 protein. Here the sample spans some 1.5 million distinct CDR3 sequences, roughly 28% being singletons. Collection of ten milliliters of peripheral blood was performed for each donor. Per-sample yields of isolated PBMCs were at least 6 million.

Input material: blood. This clonotype was obtained from a woman younger than 45 in good health. The chain has TRBV4-3 and TRBJ2-7; 9 bases align to TRBD1. The CDR3 DNA reads TGCGCCAGCAGCCAAGATCAGAAGACAGGGGGCTACGAGCAGTACTTC. This encodes CASSQDQKTGGYEQYF.